This T cell receptor (beta chain) was obtained from a study of neoadjuvant anti-PD-1 for oral cavity cancer. TCRdb's table, derived via immunoSEQ multiplex PCR, lists solely in-frame clones and lacks some. Of 17,000 or so clones in the sample, about 61% were seen once. These oral cavity squamous cell carcinomas were HPV-negative and locally advanced. Sequences were derived from PBMCs, sampled before nivolumab (anti-PD-1) treatment. The origin of this receptor is a person aged 40-85 years with oral cavity squamous cell carcinoma.

CDR3 in amino acids: CASSFTGSYNEQFF. CDR3 DNA: TGTGCCAGCAGTTTTACAGGGAGCTACAATGAGCAGTTCTTC. The V gene is TRBV27, the J gene TRBJ2-1; possible D gene TRBD1, 6 bases. This CDR3 spans 14 amino acids. CDR1 is MNHEY and CDR2 is SMNVEV in the germline V gene (reference sequence). The V end was cut by 3 bases, the J end by 3 bases, with 9 bases between.